The 24 T cell receptor beta chains listed next were all sequenced from one sample in a study of blood T cell repertoires in COVID-19. Libraries were prepared by immunoSEQ multiplex PCR; TCRdb keeps only in-frame clonotypes and omits some of them. The sample records roughly 200,000 clones, around 85% being singletons. Material: PBMCs or T cells enriched from blood (not recorded which). These receptors were taken from a man aged 35-49 years who had recovered from COVID-19.

Comment on this clone: Other nucleotide sequences from this sample produce the same CDR3. V gene TRBV18 combines with J gene TRBJ1-4, with TRBD1 matching over 7 bases. Unmatched junction bases numbered 5, after V lost 4 bases and J lost 6 bases. The CDR3 has 14 amino acids. CDR1 and CDR2 from the germline V gene are KGHSH and LQKENI. The CDR3 DNA follows: TGTGCCAGCTCACAGCGGCAGGGGGATGAAAAACTGTTTTTT. This translates into CASSQRQGDEKLFF.

This clone was seen many times. The V call is TRBV19, the J call TRBJ1-5; possible D gene TRBD1, 6 bases. Germline V lookup: CDR1 LNHDA, CDR2 SQIVND (reference sequence). This CDR3 is 15 amino acids long. V was shortened by 6 bases and J by 1 base, with 13 bases between the two germline ends. The DNA for the CDR3 is TGTGCCAGTAGACGTTCAGGGGCGAGCAATCAGCCCCAGCATTTT. Protein product: CASRRSGASNQPQHF.

The rearrangement joins TRBV5-4 to TRBJ2-2; D is perhaps TRBD1 (6 bases). V lost 1 base, J lost 4 bases, and 14 bases lay in between. CDR3 size: 16 residues. Germline assignment: CDR1 SGHNT and CDR2 YYREEE (reference sequence). The CDR3 here is CASSLFRGASTGELFF. CDR3 in DNA: TGTGCCAGCAGCTTGTTCAGGGGCGCGAGCACCGGGGAGCTGTTTTTT.

This chain links TRBV19 with TRBJ2-1, with 7 bases matching TRBD2. The CDR3 is 16 residues long. Germline-derived CDR1 and CDR2 are LNHDA and SQIVND (reference sequence). Trimming cost V 3 bases and J 0 bases; bases outside gene matches: 5. CDR3 in amino acids: CASSIGRGSSYNEQFF. CDR3 sequence (DNA): TGTGCCAGTAGTATTGGGCGGGGGAGCTCCTACAATGAGCAGTTCTTC.

This chain joins TRBV9 and TRBJ2-7; 9 positions agree with TRBD2. The J segment lost 4 bases and the V segment lost 0 bases, leaving 5 bases of the junction unmatched. Germline CDR1 and CDR2: SGDLS and YYNGEE. CDR3 length: 15 residues. This chain's CDR3 is CASSVGLAGSYEQYF. DNA for the CDR3: TGTGCCAGCAGCGTAGGCCTAGCGGGATCATACGAGCAGTACTTC.

The CDR3 coding sequence is TGCAGCGTGTCCTCCCGGACATCTAACTATGGCTACACCTTC. It codes for CSVSSRTSNYGYTF. V usage is TRBV29-1 and J usage is TRBJ1-2, with a weak D call TRBD1 (5 bases). The CDR3 contains 14 residues. V lost 6 bases, J lost 0 bases, and 14 bases lay in between. Germline CDR1 reads SQVTM; CDR2 reads ANQGSEA.

The gene calls are TRBV7-9 and TRBJ1-2; D is possibly TRBD1 (6 bases). Germline V gene lookup returns CDR1 SEHNR and CDR2 FQNEAQ (reference sequence). The CDR3 totals 13 residues. The ends were cut back, 5 bases at V and 3 bases at J, with 10 bases in the middle. Written as DNA, the CDR3 is TGTGCCAGCAGCCCAGGGGTTGACTATGGCTACACCTTC. It codes for CASSPGVDYGYTF.

This clone was picked up many times. V and J are TRBV18 and TRBJ2-7; TRBD1 matches 8 bases. Germline V gene sequence: CDR1 KGHSH, CDR2 LQKENI. The CDR3 spans 12 residues. V shed 10 bases, J shed 5 bases, and the junction held 7 bases outside the gene matches. CDR3: CATKGQGDEQYF. For the CDR3, the DNA is TGTGCCACCAAAGGACAGGGAGACGAGCAGTACTTC.

This rearrangement joins TRBV7-9 to TRBJ2-2; D may be TRBD2 (7 bases). Trimming cost V 3 bases and J 6 bases, with 11 bases left between them. The CDR3 spans 14 residues. Germline lookup yields CDR1 SEHNR and CDR2 FQNEAQ (reference sequence). DNA of the CDR3: TGTGCCAGCAGCTTCGGGGGGCCGGCCGGGGAGCTGTTTTTT. It translates to CASSFGGPAGELFF.

The chain is built from TRBV11-3 and TRBJ2-2, with D maybe TRBD2 (6 bases). This CDR3 region has 16 residues. The germline CDR1 and CDR2 sequences are SGHNT and YENEEA. Trimming cost V 1 base and J 5 bases, with 14 bases left between them. The CDR3 DNA is TGTGCCAGCAGCTTAGTAGGAGGGAGTGGGACCGGGGAGCTGTTTTTT. Its protein product is CASSLVGGSGTGELFF.

For this clone: Germline is not matched at one junction end, which may reflect a read error. The V call is TRBV7-6, the J call TRBJ2-5; 7 bases are a match to TRBD1. The length of the CDR3 is 15 residues. Germline CDR1 is SGHVS and CDR2 is FNYEAQ. CDR3 DNA sequence: TGTGCCAGCAGTTTAGGTTACAGGGGCGACGGGACCCAGTACTTC. This encodes CASSLGYRGDGTQYF.

CDR3 sequence: CASRSLAGPYNEQFF. CDR3 in DNA: TGTGCCAGTAGGTCACTAGCGGGACCTTACAATGAGCAGTTCTTC. The rearrangement links TRBV19 to TRBJ2-1; 10 bases line up with TRBD2. The germline V gene has CDR1 LNHDA and CDR2 SQIVND (reference sequence). V lost 6 bases to trimming and J lost 4 bases; unmatched junction nucleotides: 6. The CDR3 extends over 15 amino acids.

This rearrangement joins TRBV27 to TRBJ2-2; 10 bases are a match to TRBD2. Germline lookup yields CDR1 MNHEY and CDR2 SMNVEV (reference sequence). This CDR3 region has 15 residues. The V and J ends lost 5 bases and 5 bases, in that order; junction bases with no gene match: 5. CDR3 region: CASSPPAGGTGELFF. CDR3 coding DNA: TGTGCCAGCAGTCCGCCAGCGGGAGGGACCGGGGAGCTGTTTTTT.

The rearrangement uses TRBV5-1 and TRBJ1-6; TRBD1 matches at 10 bases. Germline V gene sequence: CDR1 SGHRS, CDR2 YFSETQ. The CDR3 is made up of 16 amino acids. Trimming took 4 bases from V and 8 from J; bases not matched to a gene: 9. This chain's CDR3 is CASSQQDRGQYSPLHF. CDR3 DNA: TGCGCCAGCAGCCAGCAAGACAGGGGGCAATATTCACCCCTCCACTTT.

This chain connects TRBV7-8 to TRBJ2-7; tentative D call: TRBD2 (6 bases). V lost 1 base and J lost 5, with 15 bases in between. This CDR3 has 15 residues. CDR1 is SGHVS, CDR2 FQNEAQ, per germline. CDR3: CASSLEVGGGNEQYF. CDR3 nucleotide sequence: TGTGCCAGCAGCTTAGAGGTGGGGGGTGGGAACGAGCAGTACTTC.

The chain has TRBV18 and TRBJ1-3; D is uncertain. The length of the CDR3 is 14 residues. V lost 3 bases and J lost 1, with 7 bases in between. Germline CDR1 reads KGHSH; CDR2 reads LQKENI. Here the CDR3 reads CASSPSRSGNTIYF. The DNA of the CDR3 is TGTGCCAGCTCACCTTCGAGATCTGGAAACACCATATATTTT. Using reference TRBV18 and TRBJ1-3 for the parts outside the CDR3, the full variable domain is NAGVMQNPRHLVRRRGQEARLRCSPMKGHSHVYWYRQLPEEGLKFMVYLQKENIIDESGMPKERFSAEFPKEGPSILRIQQVVRGDSAAYFCASSPSRSGNTIYFGEGSWLTVV.

This clone was counted many times. This chain joins TRBV5-4 and TRBJ2-6; 8 nucleotides line up with TRBD2. Trimming removed 8 bases from V and 1 base from J; junction bases left unmatched: 2. Germline V lookup: CDR1 SGHNT, CDR2 YYREEE (reference sequence). The CDR3 extends over 14 amino acids. The CDR3 loop is CASLAGSGANVLTF. The CDR3 DNA sequence: TGTGCCAGTCTAGCGGGTTCTGGGGCCAACGTCCTGACTTTC.

This clone was observed a handful of times. J is TRBJ1-1 and V is TRBV9, with D hard to call. CDR3 length equals 13 residues. V shed 0 bases and J shed 1 base, with 4 bases lying between them. CDR1 and CDR2 (germline): SGDLS, YYNGEE. CDR3 DNA: TGTGCCAGCAGCGTAGCAGGGAACACTGAAGCTTTCTTT. The encoded protein is CASSVAGNTEAFF. The full variable domain, completed using reference TRBV9 and TRBJ1-1, is DSGVTQTPKHLITATGQRVTLRCSPRSGDLSVYWYQQSLDQGLQFLIQYYNGEERAKGNILERFSAQQFPDLHSELNLSSLELGDSALYFCASSVAGNTEAFFGQGTRLTVV.

The genes are TRBV28 and TRBJ1-1; a possible D gene is TRBD1 (5 bases). The CDR3 contains 13 residues. Germline CDR1 and CDR2: MDHEN and SYDVKM. V was cut by 3 bases and J by 4 bases, with 9 bases left in between. The CDR3 DNA is TGTGCCAGCAGTTTTGCGGGGGGCACTGAAGCTTTCTTT. Protein product: CASSFAGGTEAFF.

This sequence joins TRBV7-2 and TRBJ2-5; D not certain. The V gene lost 5 bases and the J gene lost 0 bases, with 4 bases spanning the gap. The CDR3 is made up of 12 amino acids. The germline V gene encodes CDR1 SGHTA and CDR2 FQGNSA. CDR3 sequence: CASSQYQETQYF. In DNA form, the CDR3 reads TGTGCCAGCAGCCAGTACCAAGAGACCCAGTACTTC.

V gene TRBV5-6 combines with J gene TRBJ2-7, with 9 bases that match TRBD1. V shed 1 base, J shed 3 bases, and the junction held 11 bases outside the gene matches. The germline V gene encodes CDR1 SGHDT and CDR2 YYEEEE. CDR3 size: 17 residues. As DNA, the CDR3 is TGTGCCAGCAGCTTGCTTCGTTGGACAGGGGACGACTACGAGCAGTACTTC. Translating gives CASSLLRWTGDDYEQYF.

The chain has TRBV4-2 and TRBJ2-5; D call uncertain. V shed 4 bases and J shed 1 base, with 16 bases lying between them. Germline CDR1 reads LGHNA; CDR2 reads YNFKEQ. The CDR3 is 16 residues long. This CDR3 is CASSPGPSVGQETQYF. CDR3 DNA sequence: TGTGCCAGCAGCCCTGGGCCGTCGGTCGGCCAAGAGACCCAGTACTTC.

The J gene is TRBJ2-2, the V gene TRBV5-6; 8 bases line up with TRBD1. The J segment lost 4 bases and the V segment lost 4 bases, leaving 6 bases of the junction unmatched. The CDR3 runs to 15 residues. Germline V gene sequence: CDR1 SGHDT, CDR2 YYEEEE. CDR3 nucleotides: TGTGCCAGCAGCCGACATACAGGGGGCACCGGGGAGCTGTTTTTT. It codes for CASSRHTGGTGELFF.

The chain employs TRBV27 and TRBJ1-1; TRBD1 matches at 9 bases. CDR1 and CDR2 (germline): MNHEY, SMNVEV (reference sequence). This CDR3 spans 14 amino acids. V dropped 0 bases and J dropped 4; count of bases not matched to a gene: 0. CDR3 in amino acids: CASSLSTGGTEAFF. CDR3 DNA: TGTGCCAGCAGTTTATCGACAGGGGGCACTGAAGCTTTCTTT.